This T cell receptor (beta chain) is from a study of shared clonotypes between healthy human individuals. Over several immunoSEQ plates, each subset's genomic DNA was distributed in even portions. Here immunoSEQ multiplex PCR was the method, and the copy in TCRdb shows in-frame clones only, minus some. The table shows hundreds of thousands of clones, with about two thirds occurring only once. The J segment lost 2 bases and the V segment lost 5 bases, leaving 23 bases of the junction unmatched. This CDR3 has 21 amino acids. Germline loops: CDR1 MDHEN, CDR2 SYDVKM. The source of this sequence is a woman aged 25-40 years in good health. The gene calls are TRBV28 and TRBJ2-3; 9 bases are a match to TRBD2. Material for sequencing was memory CD4+ T cells sorted from blood. Stated subset: CD45RA-negative fraction. The CDR3 nucleotides read TGTGCCAGCAGTCCCTCTCGTATCGGGCTAGCGGGGCCCTCTGTCACAGATACGCAGTATTTT. Its translation is CASSPSRIGLAGPSVTDTQYF. The full variable domain, in which reference TRBV28 and TRBJ2-3 provide the parts outside the CDR3, is DVKVTQSSRYLVKRTGEKVFLECVQDMDHENMFWYRQDPGLGLRLIYFSYDVKMKEKGDIPEGYSVSREKKERFSLILESASTNQTSMYLCASSPSRIGLAGPSVTDTQYFGPGTRLTVL.